Following are 7 T cell receptor beta chains from one sample sequenced in a study of blood T cell repertoires in COVID-19. Using immunoSEQ multiplex PCR, the repertoire was profiled, and TCRdb retains in-frame clones only, with some absent. There are 170,000 or so clones in the sample; roughly 79% occur only once, and more than 25% lies in the top ten. Source material: peripheral blood. Every receptor here comes from a woman aged 70 to 79 with acute or convalescent COVID-19.

The rearrangement uses TRBV7-2 and TRBJ2-5; 8 bases are shared with TRBD2. The CDR3 totals 15 residues. V shed 5 bases, J shed 1 base, and the junction held 6 bases outside the gene matches. Germline V lookup: CDR1 SGHTA, CDR2 FQGNSA. CDR3 in amino acids: CASSLGSGSQETQYF. For the CDR3, the DNA is TGTGCCAGCAGCCTGGGCAGCGGGAGCCAAGAGACCCAGTACTTC.

The V and J genes are TRBV19 and TRBJ2-2, with D perhaps matching TRBD1 (6 bases). In germline, CDR1 is LNHDA, CDR2 SQIVND (reference sequence). The CDR3 has 14 residues. Trimming left V 3 bases short and J 3 bases short, with 8 bases between. DNA for the CDR3: TGTGCCAGTAGTATCCGGACAGACACCGGGGAGCTGTTTTTT. Its translation: CASSIRTDTGELFF.

The CDR3 DNA sequence: TGTGCCAGCAGTGAAGCGCTTGCGGGCAGCACAGATACGCAGTATTTT. Translating gives CASSEALAGSTDTQYF. The V gene is TRBV2, the J gene TRBJ2-3, with D tentatively TRBD2 (5 bases). The V gene lost 0 bases and the J gene lost 0 bases, with 10 bases spanning the gap. This CDR3 is 16 amino acids long. Germline V CDR1 and CDR2: SNHLY, FYNNEI.

This chain joins TRBV11-2 and TRBJ1-1; D is unclear. Between the trimmed V and J ends, which lost 5 bases and 5 bases, there was a span of 15 bases. The CDR3 is made up of 14 amino acids. Germline V gives CDR1 SGHAT, CDR2 FQNNGV. The CDR3 protein is CASSPHITGTEAFF. DNA of the CDR3: TGTGCCAGCAGCCCCCACATAACGGGGACTGAAGCTTTCTTT.

The chain couples TRBV9 to TRBJ2-2; 9 bases line up with TRBD2. The CDR3 contains 19 residues. V trimming: 3 bases; J trimming: 1 base; junction bases outside the gene matches: 13. Germline V gives CDR1 SGDLS, CDR2 YYNGEE. The CDR3 nucleotides read TGTGCCAGCAGCGCGGAGTACCTCCTAGCGGGAAAGAACACCGGGGAGCTGTTTTTT. This codes for CASSAEYLLAGKNTGELFF. The full variable domain, its missing parts supplied by reference TRBV9 and TRBJ2-2, is DSGVTQTPKHLITATGQRVTLRCSPRSGDLSVYWYQQSLDQGLQFLIQYYNGEERAKGNILERFSAQQFPDLHSELNLSSLELGDSALYFCASSAEYLLAGKNTGELFFGEGSRLTVL.

The chain is built from TRBV2 and TRBJ2-1, with TRBD2 matching over 8 bases. The V gene's germline CDR1 is SNHLY and CDR2 FYNNEI. This CDR3 has 14 residues. With 7 bases clipped from V and 7 bases from J, the junction kept 9 bases outside the gene matches. The CDR3 here is CASIPSGRNNEQFF. The CDR3 DNA reads TGTGCCAGCATTCCTAGCGGGCGTAATAATGAGCAGTTCTTC.

V and J are TRBV6-5 and TRBJ2-2; maybe TRBD1 (5 bases). The V end was cut by 6 bases, the J end by 8 bases, with 13 bases between. The CDR3 has 13 amino acids. The germline CDR1 and CDR2 sequences are MNHEY and SVGAGI. Here the CDR3 reads CASSAWGLGELFF. DNA for the CDR3: TGTGCCAGCAGCGCCTGGGGCCTAGGGGAGCTGTTTTTT.